The 11 T cell receptor beta chains reported below all come from one sample, sequenced in a study of blood T cell repertoires in COVID-19. Data came from immunoSEQ multiplex PCR; TCRdb stores just in-frame clones and leaves some out. The data contain tens of thousands of clones, more than 80% of them seen just once; the ten biggest clones take up 1.4%. Sequenced input: peripheral blood. The receptors derive from a man aged 60 to 69 with acute or convalescent COVID-19.

The V and J genes are TRBV6-6 and TRBJ2-7; TRBD2 is a possible D gene (6 bases). The V end was cut by 4 bases, the J end by 12 bases, with 13 bases between. This CDR3 region has 11 residues. Germline lookup yields CDR1 MNHNY and CDR2 SVGAGI (reference sequence). The CDR3 here is CASSSTGAPYF. The CDR3 nucleotides read TGTGCCAGCAGTTCCACGGGAGCCCCGTACTTC.

This chain connects TRBV3-1 (or the pseudogene TRBV3-2) to TRBJ1-1; weak D call: TRBD1 (5 bases). CDR3 length: 19 amino acids. CDR1 and CDR2 from the germline V gene are LGHDT and YNNKEL (reference sequence). Trimming cost V 4 bases and J 1 base, with 25 bases left between them. CDR3 nucleotides: TGTGCCAGCAGCCGACGGGGGGGGTGGGGACCGTCAGGGAACACTGAAGCTTTCTTT. This encodes CASSRRGGWGPSGNTEAFF.

The chain links TRBV28 to TRBJ1-3, with no clear D. Germline CDR1 and CDR2: MDHEN and SYDVKM. This CDR3 comprises 13 residues. V lost 6 bases and J lost 9, with 15 bases in between. CDR3 nucleotides: TGTGCCAGCAGCCTCCTGAGGGTGGGCACCATATATTTT. Its protein product is CASSLLRVGTIYF. Supplemented by reference TRBV28 and TRBJ1-3, the full variable domain reads DVKVTQSSRYLVKRTGEKVFLECVQDMDHENMFWYRQDPGLGLRLIYFSYDVKMKEKGDIPEGYSVSREKKERFSLILESASTNQTSMYLCASSLLRVGTIYFGEGSWLTVV.

The chain employs TRBV5-1 and TRBJ2-1; 7 bases are shared with TRBD2. Germline CDR1 reads SGHRS; CDR2 reads YFSETQ. Trimming removed 2 bases from V and 6 bases from J; junction bases left unmatched: 5. This CDR3 spans 14 amino acids. DNA for the CDR3: TGCGCCAGCAGCTTCAGGCGGGGGATCAATGAGCAGTTCTTC. Amino acid sequence: CASSFRRGINEQFF.

The CDR3 DNA reads as TGTGCCAGTAGTATAGGCCGGGACTCCTACAATGAGCAGTTCTTC. This gives the protein CASSIGRDSYNEQFF. The chain joins TRBV19 to TRBJ2-1; weak D call: TRBD2 (5 bases). V shed 1 base and J shed 0 bases, with 7 bases lying between them. Per the germline V gene, CDR1 is LNHDA and CDR2 is SQIVND (reference sequence). The CDR3 extends over 15 amino acids.

The V and J genes are TRBV4-1 and TRBJ2-3; D not resolved. Germline V CDR1 and CDR2: MGHRA, YSYEKL. The ends were cut back, 4 bases at V and 4 bases at J, with 12 bases in the middle. The CDR3 is made up of 14 amino acids. In DNA form, the CDR3 reads TGCGCCAGCAGCCGGGCATTCCTTGCAGATACGCAGTATTTT. Translation gives CASSRAFLADTQYF.

V and J are TRBV19 and TRBJ2-7, with 7 nucleotides matching TRBD1. This CDR3 comprises 17 residues. V shed 8 bases, J shed 2 bases, and the junction held 18 bases outside the gene matches. Germline values: CDR1 LNHDA, CDR2 SQIVND (reference sequence). As DNA, the CDR3 is TGTGCCAGTTCCAAGAGGGACAGACCAACTTCTCCCTACGAGCAGTACTTC. Translation gives CASSKRDRPTSPYEQYF.

The gene calls are TRBV27 and TRBJ2-7, with TRBD2 identical over 10 bases. This CDR3 contains 14 residues. V shed 1 base and J 7 bases; nucleotides not matched to a gene: 4. CDR1 MNHEY and CDR2 SMNVEV come from the germline V gene (reference sequence). Here the CDR3 reads CASSLLLAGSEQYF. The CDR3 region has the DNA TGTGCCAGCAGTTTATTACTAGCGGGGAGTGAGCAGTACTTC.

This clone has only one observation. The chain combines TRBV4-3 with TRBJ2-3, with D unclear. The V and J ends lost 3 bases and 0 bases respectively, with 7 bases between them. The CDR3 runs 14 residues. Germline V gene sequence: CDR1 LGHNA, CDR2 YSLEER. The CDR3 DNA sequence: TGCGCCAGCAGCCACACAGTGAGCACAGATACGCAGTATTTT. It is translated as CASSHTVSTDTQYF.

The gene calls are TRBV18 and TRBJ1-6; D is perhaps TRBD1 (6 bases). This CDR3 comprises 16 residues. Trimming shortened V by 3 bases and J by 8 bases, and 17 bases separated the two germline ends. CDR1 and CDR2 from the germline V gene are KGHSH and LQKENI. CDR3 bases: TGTGCCAGCTCACCGCCGTCGGGGGGCGCGGATTCACCCCTCCACTTT. It encodes CASSPPSGGADSPLHF.

As DNA, the CDR3 is TGTGCCAGTAGTATAGGGGGACAGAGGAACACTGAAGCTTTCTTT. Protein product: CASSIGGQRNTEAFF. The V and J genes are TRBV19 and TRBJ1-1, with 7 bases fitting TRBD1. With 1 base clipped from V and 1 base from J, the junction kept 3 bases outside the gene matches. This CDR3 is built from 15 residues. The V gene's germline CDR1 is LNHDA and CDR2 SQIVND (reference sequence).